This TCR beta chain was identified in a study of cytomegalovirus exposure and HLA in healthy donors. Study background: Unique TCRs from HLA-typed donors, 65 million to 85 million of them, were held in an early data release.

V lost 3 bases and J lost 8, with 10 bases in between. The CDR3 has 11 residues. Germline V CDR1 and CDR2: DFQATT, SNEGSKA (reference sequence). Details on this clone: Its target is unknown.

Whole-study results and caveats: Researchers left out some V segments, among them TRBV6-2 and TRBV6-3, as indistinguishable.

Both 60 Vbeta primers and 13 Jbeta primers went into the PCR. TCRdb's table, derived via immunoSEQ multiplex PCR, lists solely in-frame clones and lacks some. The data show around 100,000 clones, with approximately 73% seen just once and over 3.5% held by the top ten. The TCR originated in a woman aged 50 to 60 in good health and CMV-seropositive. The V call is TRBV20-1, the J call TRBJ1-2; D unresolved. The sequencing sample was made of PBMCs. CDR3 in DNA: TGCAGTGCTAGCCCCCTCGGGGGCTACACCTTC. This translates into CSASPLGGYTF.